Each of the 25 T cell receptor beta chains below was sequenced from the same sample in a study of T cell responses to AZD1222 COVID-19 vaccine. The table came from immunoSEQ multiplex PCR; TCRdb's copy has only in-frame clones and leaves some out. In the table there are roughly 130,000 clones, roughly 90% of which are singletons. This sample comprised peripheral blood, obtained 28 days after the second AZD1222 dose. The receptors were sampled from an adult who received the AZD1222 COVID-19 vaccine.

This clone was counted a single time. The CDR3 spells CASSGPGFSNQPQHF. The CDR3 nucleotides read TGTGCCAGCAGTGGGCCAGGCTTTAGCAATCAGCCCCAGCATTTT. V and J are TRBV2 and TRBJ1-5, with D unclear. Per the germline V gene, CDR1 is SNHLY and CDR2 is FYNNEI. This CDR3 has 15 residues. Trimming removed 4 bases at V and 0 bases at J, with 10 bases between.

The J gene is TRBJ1-3, the V gene TRBV24-1; D might be TRBD1 (5 bases). Trimming stripped 7 bases from V and 2 bases from J, with 14 bases between. CDR3 length: 15 amino acids. Germline CDR1 is KGHDR and CDR2 is SFDVKD. The CDR3 reads CATRRGEGAGNTIYF. CDR3 DNA: TGTGCCACCAGGAGGGGAGAGGGAGCTGGAAACACCATATATTTT.

The chain has TRBV13 and TRBJ1-2, with D tentatively TRBD1 (5 bases). This CDR3 is 15 amino acids long. Germline values: CDR1 PRHDT, CDR2 FYEKMQ (reference sequence). Trimming pared 3 bases from V and 3 bases from J, leaving 14 bases between. This CDR3 reads CASSLGVQGDYGYTF. The CDR3 coding sequence is TGTGCCAGCAGCTTGGGGGTGCAGGGTGACTATGGCTACACCTTC.

V is TRBV9 and J is TRBJ2-6, with D possibly TRBD2 on 6 matching bases. The CDR3 is 17 amino acids. Trimming shortened V by 2 bases and J by 4 bases, and 16 bases separated the two germline ends. CDR1 and CDR2 (germline): SGDLS, YYNGEE. The CDR3 sequence is CASSVGGAPPGANVLTF. The CDR3 nucleotides read TGTGCCAGCAGCGTTGGCGGGGCCCCTCCGGGGGCCAACGTCCTGACTTTC.

V is TRBV7-9 and J is TRBJ2-1, with D possibly TRBD2 on 5 matching bases. Germline V gene data show CDR1 as SEHNR and CDR2 as FQNEAQ (reference sequence). V was trimmed by 5 bases and J by 9 bases, leaving 14 bases between them. This CDR3 is built from 13 residues. For the CDR3, the DNA is TGTGCCAGCAGCCTGAACGGGAAGGGTGAGCAGTTCTTC. It yields the protein CASSLNGKGEQFF.

The genes are TRBV19 and TRBJ1-5, with D unclear. The germline CDR1 and CDR2 sequences are LNHDA and SQIVND (reference sequence). V lost 4 bases, J lost 1 base, and 14 bases lay in between. CDR3 length: 16 residues. CDR3 loop: CASSSVPGRSNQPQHF. DNA of the CDR3: TGTGCCAGTAGTAGCGTGCCCGGGAGAAGCAATCAGCCCCAGCATTTT.

V gene TRBV29-1 combines with J gene TRBJ1-2, with D possibly being TRBD1 (5 bases). V lost 2 bases to trimming and J lost 4 bases, with 11 bases between them. The CDR3 extends over 13 amino acids. Germline V gene sequence: CDR1 SQVTM, CDR2 ANQGSEA. This chain's CDR3 is CSVEPAGPYGYTF. In DNA, the CDR3 is TGCAGCGTTGAACCAGCGGGGCCCTATGGCTACACCTTC.

The gene calls are TRBV6-6 and TRBJ1-2; 9 bases are shared with TRBD1. The trim removed 5 bases at V and 4 bases at J, leaving 17 bases unmatched. Germline V gene sequence: CDR1 MNHNY, CDR2 SVGAGI (reference sequence). This CDR3 is 18 amino acids long. The DNA for the CDR3 is TGTGCCAGCAGTCCCGGCGCTGGGACAGGGACGCTCGCCTATGGCTACACCTTC. Amino acid sequence: CASSPGAGTGTLAYGYTF.

The chain couples TRBV5-1 to TRBJ1-1, with D possibly being TRBD1 (5 bases). CDR1 and CDR2 (germline): SGHRS, YFSETQ. V lost 4 bases and J lost 1, with 23 bases in between. This CDR3 is 18 amino acids long. This CDR3 is CASSQRTTRQLRNTEAFF. The CDR3 DNA reads TGCGCCAGCAGCCAGCGTACGACGAGACAGTTACGGAACACTGAAGCTTTCTTT.

V is TRBV6-6 and J is TRBJ2-3; tentative D call: TRBD1 (6 bases). The germline V gene has CDR1 MNHNY and CDR2 SVGAGI (reference sequence). CDR3 length: 16 amino acids. V gave up 2 bases and J gave up 2 bases, with 14 bases separating them. CDR3 nucleotide sequence: TGTGCCAGCAGTTACCTGTCAGGGGTGTACACAGATACGCAGTATTTT. Residues: CASSYLSGVYTDTQYF.

This rearrangement joins TRBV5-8 to TRBJ1-1; 7 positions match TRBD1. Germline V gene sequence: CDR1 SGHTS, CDR2 YDEGEE. The J segment lost 4 bases and the V segment lost 0 bases, leaving 6 bases of the junction unmatched. This CDR3 has 15 residues. Written as DNA, the CDR3 is TGTGCCAGCAGCTTGGAGGGGGCTGGGGGCACTGAAGCTTTCTTT. It translates to CASSLEGAGGTEAFF.

This chain links TRBV14 with TRBJ2-1; tentatively, D is TRBD2 (6 bases). The CDR3 runs 17 residues. Trimming pared 0 bases from V and 8 bases from J, leaving 20 bases between. Per the germline V gene, CDR1 is SGHDN and CDR2 is FVKESK. The DNA for the CDR3 is TGTGCCAGCAGCCAAGAGATCGGCGGGACTCTCTGGGATGAGCAGTTCTTC. This translates into CASSQEIGGTLWDEQFF.

The rearrangement joins TRBV27 to TRBJ2-5; the match to TRBD2 covers 7 bases. Germline CDR1 is MNHEY and CDR2 is SMNVEV (reference sequence). This CDR3 is 15 amino acids long. V shed 7 bases and J 4 bases; nucleotides not matched to a gene: 12. The CDR3 region has the DNA TGTGCCAGCAAATCCGGACTAGAGGGTAGAGAGACCCAGTACTTC. Protein sequence: CASKSGLEGRETQYF.

The chain uses TRBV4-2 and TRBJ2-5, with D possibly matching TRBD2 (5 bases). Germline values: CDR1 LGHNA, CDR2 YNFKEQ. This CDR3 has 15 residues. V was pared by 5 bases and J by 5 bases, with 18 bases between. The CDR3: CASSVAITSGETQYF. The CDR3 DNA is TGTGCCAGCAGCGTCGCAATTACTAGTGGTGAGACCCAGTACTTC.

The genes are TRBV7-9 and TRBJ1-4; TRBD1 aligns across 7 bases. Germline CDR1 is SEHNR and CDR2 is FQNEAQ (reference sequence). The CDR3 contains 14 residues. The trim removed 4 bases at V and 8 bases at J, leaving 7 bases unmatched. The CDR3 reads CASSSDNRGEKLFF. The CDR3 coding sequence is TGTGCCAGCAGCTCGGATAACAGGGGCGAAAAACTGTTTTTT.

Only one count was recorded for this clone. V and J are TRBV19 and TRBJ2-3, with D unresolved. Trimming cost V 6 bases and J 5 bases, with 6 bases left between them. This CDR3 has 11 amino acids. The germline V gene encodes CDR1 LNHDA and CDR2 SQIVND (reference sequence). In DNA, the CDR3 is TGTGCCAGTAGGTTAGGAGATACGCAGTATTTT. Protein sequence: CASRLGDTQYF.

The chain is built from TRBV5-6 and TRBJ2-7, with D perhaps matching TRBD2 (6 bases). V shed 2 bases and J shed 5 bases, with 17 bases lying between them. Germline V gene lookup returns CDR1 SGHDT and CDR2 YYEEEE. The CDR3 is 15 residues long. This CDR3 reads CASSFEGTRVHEQYF. DNA for the CDR3: TGTGCCAGCAGCTTTGAGGGGACTCGGGTCCACGAGCAGTACTTC.

The chain couples TRBV5-3 to TRBJ1-5; D is ambiguous. TRBV5-3 is assigned to the ORF class and has an uncertain function. The V and J ends lost 6 bases and 1 base respectively, with 8 bases between them. The CDR3 is made up of 13 amino acids. Here the CDR3 reads CARTHRSNQPQHF. The CDR3, as DNA: TGTGCCAGAACTCACAGAAGCAATCAGCCCCAGCATTTT.

The rearrangement joins TRBV4-1 to TRBJ1-1; D gene unclear. Germline V gene lookup returns CDR1 MGHRA and CDR2 YSYEKL. The V end was cut by 0 bases, the J end by 11 bases, with 19 bases between. The CDR3 is 15 residues long. This chain's CDR3 is CASSQDPTDWGAAFF. The CDR3 region has the DNA TGCGCCAGCAGCCAAGACCCCACTGACTGGGGAGCGGCTTTCTTT.

The rearrangement links TRBV28 to TRBJ1-4; D is undetermined. Trimming removed 2 bases from V and 7 bases from J, with 17 bases in between. CDR3 length equals 16 residues. Germline CDR1 MDHEN, CDR2 SYDVKM. The CDR3 DNA is TGTGCCAGCAGTTTAGATTACGGAGTTAAGGGTGAAAAACTGTTTTTT. Its translation is CASSLDYGVKGEKLFF.

The rearrangement uses TRBV11-2 and TRBJ2-7, with no clear D. The V gene's germline CDR1 is SGHAT and CDR2 FQNNGV. The V gene lost 1 base and the J gene lost 3 bases, with 13 bases spanning the gap. There are 15 residues in the CDR3. The CDR3 loop reads CASSLGWVLGYEQYF. The CDR3 DNA is TGTGCCAGCAGCTTAGGATGGGTTTTAGGCTACGAGCAGTACTTC.

In this sample, this clone turned up once. The genes are TRBV11-1 and TRBJ2-7; possible D gene TRBD2, 6 bases. This CDR3 is 14 amino acids long. Germline V gene sequence: CDR1 SGHAT, CDR2 FQDESV (reference sequence). V lost 5 bases, J lost 1 base, and 12 bases lay in between. The CDR3: CASSVHGTSYEQYF. The CDR3 coding sequence is TGTGCCAGCAGCGTACACGGGACTTCCTACGAGCAGTACTTC.

The chain employs TRBV7-2 and TRBJ2-5, with 10 bases matching TRBD2. CDR3 length: 16 amino acids. The trim removed 6 bases at V and 6 bases at J, leaving 13 bases unmatched. In germline, CDR1 is SGHTA, CDR2 FQGNSA. The CDR3 sequence is CASRRSGTSDGKTQYF. The CDR3 coding sequence is TGTGCCAGCAGACGTAGCGGGACTAGCGACGGGAAGACCCAGTACTTC.

The CDR3 DNA is TGCAGCGTTGGTCGGGACTGGCTTAATGCTGAGCAGTTCTTC. Protein product: CSVGRDWLNAEQFF. The gene calls are TRBV29-1 and TRBJ2-1, with D maybe TRBD2 (6 bases). Trimming left V 4 bases short and J 9 bases short, with 19 bases between. The CDR3 has 14 amino acids. Germline lookup yields CDR1 SQVTM and CDR2 ANQGSEA.

V usage is TRBV28 and J usage is TRBJ1-1; D gene uncertain. Germline values: CDR1 MDHEN, CDR2 SYDVKM. Trimming removed 5 bases at V and 0 bases at J, with 16 bases between. The CDR3 extends over 16 amino acids. CDR3 loop: CASSPYTGKVNTEAFF. The CDR3 DNA follows: TGTGCCAGCAGTCCCTATACGGGGAAGGTGAACACTGAAGCTTTCTTT.